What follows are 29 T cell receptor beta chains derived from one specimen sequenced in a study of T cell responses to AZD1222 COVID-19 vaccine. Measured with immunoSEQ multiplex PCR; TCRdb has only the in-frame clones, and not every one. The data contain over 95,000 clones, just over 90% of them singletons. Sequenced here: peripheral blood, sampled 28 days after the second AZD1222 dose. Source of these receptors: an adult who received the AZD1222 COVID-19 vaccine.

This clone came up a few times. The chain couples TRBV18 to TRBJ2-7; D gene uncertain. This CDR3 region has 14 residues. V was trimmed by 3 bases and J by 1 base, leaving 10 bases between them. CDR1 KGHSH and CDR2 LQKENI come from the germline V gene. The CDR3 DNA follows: TGTGCCAGCTCACCGATGACGGAATCCTACGAGCAGTACTTC. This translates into CASSPMTESYEQYF.

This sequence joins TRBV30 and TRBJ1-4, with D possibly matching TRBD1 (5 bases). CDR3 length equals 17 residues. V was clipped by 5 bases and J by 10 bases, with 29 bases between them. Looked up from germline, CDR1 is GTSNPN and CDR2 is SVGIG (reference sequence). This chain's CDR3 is CAWPGHPSGFYQGKLFF. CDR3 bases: TGTGCCTGGCCCGGCCACCCGTCGGGTTTCTACCAGGGAAAACTGTTTTTT.

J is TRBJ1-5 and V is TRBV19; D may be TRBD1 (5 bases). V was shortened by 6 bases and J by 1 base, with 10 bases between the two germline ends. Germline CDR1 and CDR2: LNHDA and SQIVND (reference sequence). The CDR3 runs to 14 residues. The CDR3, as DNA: TGTGCCAGTAGCGGGACGGGGAGCAATCAGCCCCAGCATTTT. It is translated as CASSGTGSNQPQHF.

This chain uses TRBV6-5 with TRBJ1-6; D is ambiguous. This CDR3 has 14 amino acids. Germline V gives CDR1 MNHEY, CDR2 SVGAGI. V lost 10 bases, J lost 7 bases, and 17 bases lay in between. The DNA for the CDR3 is TGTGCCATTTCTGGACGGAGCCTCAATTCACCCCTCCACTTT. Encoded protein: CAISGRSLNSPLHF.

The CDR3 region has the DNA TGTGCCAGCAGCTTGGACAGTAGCGGGAGAAGAGATACGCAGTATTTT. This translates into CASSLDSSGRRDTQYF. The V call is TRBV5-4, the J call TRBJ2-3; 9 bases map to TRBD2. This CDR3 is 16 amino acids long. The V and J ends lost 0 bases and 5 bases, in that order; junction bases with no gene match: 7. The germline V gene encodes CDR1 SGHNT and CDR2 YYREEE (reference sequence).

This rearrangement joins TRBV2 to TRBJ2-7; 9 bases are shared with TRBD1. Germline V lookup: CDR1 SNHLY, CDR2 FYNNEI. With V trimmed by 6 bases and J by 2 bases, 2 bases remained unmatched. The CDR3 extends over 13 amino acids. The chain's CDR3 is CASRTGGTYEQYF. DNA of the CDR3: TGTGCCAGCAGGACAGGGGGGACCTACGAGCAGTACTTC. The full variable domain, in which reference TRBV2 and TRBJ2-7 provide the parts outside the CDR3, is EPEVTQTPSHQVTQMGQEVILRCVPISNHLYFYWYRQILGQKVEFLVSFYNNEISEKSEIFDDQFSVERPDGSNFTLKIRSTKLEDSAMYFCASRTGGTYEQYFGPGTRLTVT.

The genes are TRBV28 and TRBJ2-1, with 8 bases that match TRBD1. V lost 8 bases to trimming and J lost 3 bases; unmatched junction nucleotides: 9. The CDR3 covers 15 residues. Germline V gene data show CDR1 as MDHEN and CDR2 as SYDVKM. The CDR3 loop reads CASARVDRDYNEQFF. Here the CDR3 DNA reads TGTGCCAGCGCGCGCGTGGACAGGGACTACAATGAGCAGTTCTTC.

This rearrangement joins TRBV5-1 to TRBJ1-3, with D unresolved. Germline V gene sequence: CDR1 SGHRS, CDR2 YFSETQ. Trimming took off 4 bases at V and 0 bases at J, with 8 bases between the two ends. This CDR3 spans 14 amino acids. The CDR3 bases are TGCGCCAGCAGCACAGCCGGCTCTGGAAACACCATATATTTT. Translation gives CASSTAGSGNTIYF.

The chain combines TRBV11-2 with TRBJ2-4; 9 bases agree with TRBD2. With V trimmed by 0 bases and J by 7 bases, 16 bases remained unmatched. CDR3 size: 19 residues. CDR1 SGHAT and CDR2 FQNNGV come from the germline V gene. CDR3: CASSLEPSFSGSLKNIQYF. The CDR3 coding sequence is TGTGCCAGCAGCTTAGAGCCATCATTTAGCGGGAGCCTCAAGAACATTCAGTACTTC.

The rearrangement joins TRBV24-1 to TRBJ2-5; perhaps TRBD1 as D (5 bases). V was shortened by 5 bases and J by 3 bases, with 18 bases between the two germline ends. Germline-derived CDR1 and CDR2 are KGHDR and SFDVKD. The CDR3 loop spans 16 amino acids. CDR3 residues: CATSGLRQGSKETQYF. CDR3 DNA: TGTGCCACCAGTGGCCTCCGGCAGGGCAGCAAAGAGACCCAGTACTTC.

CDR3 nucleotide sequence: TGTGCCACCAGTGACTCGACAGGGGCGGCCTACAATGAGCAGTTCTTC. It yields the protein CATSDSTGAAYNEQFF. The chain couples TRBV24-1 to TRBJ2-1, with 8 bases lining up with TRBD1. The V segment lost 4 bases and the J segment 2 bases; nucleotides outside the gene matches: 6. Germline loops: CDR1 KGHDR, CDR2 SFDVKD. The CDR3 totals 16 residues.

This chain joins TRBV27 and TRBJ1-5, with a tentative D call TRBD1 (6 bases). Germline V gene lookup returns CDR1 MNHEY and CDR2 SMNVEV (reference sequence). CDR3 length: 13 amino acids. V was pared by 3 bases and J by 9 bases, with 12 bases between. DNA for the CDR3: TGTGCCAGCAGTTTTACAGGGTGGGCGCCCCAGCATTTT. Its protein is CASSFTGWAPQHF.

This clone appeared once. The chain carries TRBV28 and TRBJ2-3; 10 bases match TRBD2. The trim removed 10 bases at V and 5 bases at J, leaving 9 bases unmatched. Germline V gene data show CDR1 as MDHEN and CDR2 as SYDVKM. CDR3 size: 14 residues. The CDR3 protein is CATLLAGMRDTQYF. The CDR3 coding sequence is TGTGCCACCTTACTAGCGGGAATGAGAGATACGCAGTATTTT.

The CDR3 DNA is TGCAGTGCTAGTCGTCCGGGCGTAAGTGACGGCTACACCTTC. Protein sequence: CSASRPGVSDGYTF. V is TRBV20-1 and J is TRBJ1-2; the D is unclear. This CDR3 is built from 14 residues. In germline, CDR1 is DFQATT, CDR2 SNEGSKA (reference sequence). Trimming cost V 3 bases and J 8 bases, with 19 bases left between them.

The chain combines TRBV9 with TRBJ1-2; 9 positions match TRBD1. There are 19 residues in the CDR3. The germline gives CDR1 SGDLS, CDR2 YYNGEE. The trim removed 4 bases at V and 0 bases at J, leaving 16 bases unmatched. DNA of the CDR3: TGTGCCAGCAGCACCCCGGGGACAGGGAAGGCGTTTCCTAACTATGGCTACACCTTC. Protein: CASSTPGTGKAFPNYGYTF. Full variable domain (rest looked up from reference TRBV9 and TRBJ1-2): DSGVTQTPKHLITATGQRVTLRCSPRSGDLSVYWYQQSLDQGLQFLIQYYNGEERAKGNILERFSAQQFPDLHSELNLSSLELGDSALYFCASSTPGTGKAFPNYGYTFGSGTRLTVV.

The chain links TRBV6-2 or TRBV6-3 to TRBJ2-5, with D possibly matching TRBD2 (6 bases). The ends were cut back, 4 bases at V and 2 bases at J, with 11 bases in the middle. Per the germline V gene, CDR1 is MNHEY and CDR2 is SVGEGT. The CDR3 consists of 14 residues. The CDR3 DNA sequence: TGTGCCAGCAGTTCGGGGGACTGGCAAGAGACCCAGTACTTC. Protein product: CASSSGDWQETQYF.

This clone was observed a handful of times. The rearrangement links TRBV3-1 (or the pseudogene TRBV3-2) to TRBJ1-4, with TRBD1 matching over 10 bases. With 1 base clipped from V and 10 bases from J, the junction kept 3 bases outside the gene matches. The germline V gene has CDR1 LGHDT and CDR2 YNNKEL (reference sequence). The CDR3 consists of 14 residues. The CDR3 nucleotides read TGTGCCAGCAGCCAAGGACAGGGGGCAGGAAAACTGTTTTTT. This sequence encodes CASSQGQGAGKLFF.

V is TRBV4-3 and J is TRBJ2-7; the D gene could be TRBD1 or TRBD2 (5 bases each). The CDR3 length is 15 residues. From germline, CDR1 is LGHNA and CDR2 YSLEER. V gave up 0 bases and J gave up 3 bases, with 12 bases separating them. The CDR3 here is CASSQEGRGNYEQYF. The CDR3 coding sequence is TGCGCCAGCAGCCAAGAGGGACGGGGTAACTACGAGCAGTACTTC.

CDR3 in DNA: TGTGCCAGCAGTGAAAGGGCCATAAATTCACCCCTCCACTTT. Translation: CASSERAINSPLHF. The gene calls are TRBV2 and TRBJ1-6; no firm D call. V lost 2 bases and J lost 7, with 9 bases in between. CDR3 length: 14 residues. The germline V gene has CDR1 SNHLY and CDR2 FYNNEI.

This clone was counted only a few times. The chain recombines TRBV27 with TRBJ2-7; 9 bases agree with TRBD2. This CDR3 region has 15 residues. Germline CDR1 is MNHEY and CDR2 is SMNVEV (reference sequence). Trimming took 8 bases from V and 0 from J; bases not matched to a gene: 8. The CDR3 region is CASLQAGGRSYEQYF. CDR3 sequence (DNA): TGTGCCAGCCTCCAAGCGGGAGGCCGCTCCTACGAGCAGTACTTC.

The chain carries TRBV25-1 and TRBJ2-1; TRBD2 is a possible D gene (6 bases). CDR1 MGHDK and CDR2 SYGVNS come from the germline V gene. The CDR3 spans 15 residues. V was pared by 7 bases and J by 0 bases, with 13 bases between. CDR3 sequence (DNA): TGTGCCAGCACGATTGCGGGGACCTCCTACAATGAGCAGTTCTTC. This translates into CASTIAGTSYNEQFF.

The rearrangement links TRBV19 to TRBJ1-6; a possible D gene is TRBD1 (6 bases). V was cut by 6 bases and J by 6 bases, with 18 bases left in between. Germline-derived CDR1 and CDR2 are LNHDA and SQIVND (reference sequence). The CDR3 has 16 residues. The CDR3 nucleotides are TGTGCCAGTAGGACACAGGGAGGAGGGCCTAATTCACCCCTCCACTTT. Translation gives CASRTQGGGPNSPLHF.

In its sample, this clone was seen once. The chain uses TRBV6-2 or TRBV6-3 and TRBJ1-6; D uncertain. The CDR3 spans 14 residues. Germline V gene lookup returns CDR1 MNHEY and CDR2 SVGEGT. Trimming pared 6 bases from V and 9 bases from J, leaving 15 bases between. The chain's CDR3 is CASSDGPKGSPLHF. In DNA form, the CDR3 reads TGTGCCAGCAGCGACGGCCCCAAGGGTTCACCCCTCCACTTT.

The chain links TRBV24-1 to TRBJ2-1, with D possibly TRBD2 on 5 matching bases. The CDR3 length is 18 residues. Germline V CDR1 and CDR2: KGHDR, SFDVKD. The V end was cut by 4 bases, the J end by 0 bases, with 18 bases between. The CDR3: CATSDELGSGSSYNEQFF. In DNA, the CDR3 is TGTGCCACCAGTGACGAACTGGGGAGCGGAAGCTCCTACAATGAGCAGTTCTTC.

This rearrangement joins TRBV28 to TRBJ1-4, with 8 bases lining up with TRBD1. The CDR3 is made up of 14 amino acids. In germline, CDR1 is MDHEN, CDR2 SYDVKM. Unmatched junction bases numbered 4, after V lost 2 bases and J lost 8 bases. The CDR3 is CASSLGTGGEKLFF. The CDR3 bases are TGTGCCAGCAGTTTAGGGACAGGAGGGGAAAAACTGTTTTTT.

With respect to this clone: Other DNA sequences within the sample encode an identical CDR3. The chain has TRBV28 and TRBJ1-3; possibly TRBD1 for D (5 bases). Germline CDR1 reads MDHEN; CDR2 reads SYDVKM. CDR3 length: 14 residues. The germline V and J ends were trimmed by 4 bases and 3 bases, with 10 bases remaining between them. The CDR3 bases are TGTGCCAGCAGTTCCGGGACGGTTGGAAACACCATATATTTT. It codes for CASSSGTVGNTIYF.

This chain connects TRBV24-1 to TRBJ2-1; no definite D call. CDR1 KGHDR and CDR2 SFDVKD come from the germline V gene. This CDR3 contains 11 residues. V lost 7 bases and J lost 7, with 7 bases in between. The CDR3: CATRVANEQFF. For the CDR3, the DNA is TGTGCCACCAGGGTGGCTAATGAGCAGTTCTTC.

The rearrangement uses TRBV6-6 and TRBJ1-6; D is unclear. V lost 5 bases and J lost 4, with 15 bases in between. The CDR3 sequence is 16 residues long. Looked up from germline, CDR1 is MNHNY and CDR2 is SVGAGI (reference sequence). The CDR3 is CASSPTGAMYNSPLHF. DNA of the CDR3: TGTGCCAGCAGTCCCACGGGAGCGATGTATAATTCACCCCTCCACTTT.

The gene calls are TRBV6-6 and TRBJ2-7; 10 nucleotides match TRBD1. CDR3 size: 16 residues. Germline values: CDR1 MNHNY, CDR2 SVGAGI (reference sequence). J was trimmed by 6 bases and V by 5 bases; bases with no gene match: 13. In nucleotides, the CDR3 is TGTGCCAGCAGTCACCCCCGGGACAGGGGAATTGGCGAGCAGTACTTC. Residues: CASSHPRDRGIGEQYF.